One sample yielded the 7 T cell receptor beta chains listed below, sequenced in a study of blood T cell repertoires in COVID-19. The table came from immunoSEQ multiplex PCR; TCRdb's copy has only in-frame clones and leaves some out. The sample has 300,000 to 500,000 clones, approximately 85% seen once. The sample consisted of PBMCs or T cells enriched from blood (not recorded which). Receptors originate from a woman aged 40 to 49 with acute COVID-19.

This clone has just one count. This chain links TRBV6-5 with TRBJ2-7, with a tentative D call TRBD1 (6 bases). Germline V gene lookup returns CDR1 MNHEY and CDR2 SVGAGI. This CDR3 contains 13 residues. The V and J ends lost 8 bases and 0 bases respectively, with 11 bases between them. The CDR3 nucleotides are TGTGCCAGCCACGCGGACAGCTCCTACGAGCAGTACTTC. Amino acid sequence: CASHADSSYEQYF.

The chain carries TRBV11-3 and TRBJ1-1; TRBD1 matches at 7 bases. The length of the CDR3 is 15 residues. Germline V lookup: CDR1 SGHNT, CDR2 YENEEA. V lost 4 bases to trimming and J lost 4 bases; unmatched junction nucleotides: 9. CDR3 region: CASSSGQTGPTEAFF. As DNA, the CDR3 is TGTGCCAGCAGCTCCGGTCAGACAGGGCCCACTGAAGCTTTCTTT.

This clone was counted a few times. This chain links TRBV3-1 (or the pseudogene TRBV3-2) with TRBJ1-2; D is unclear. This CDR3 spans 14 amino acids. V lost 2 bases to trimming and J lost 4 bases, with 11 bases between them. Germline V gene sequence: CDR1 LGHDT, CDR2 YNNKEL (reference sequence). As DNA, the CDR3 is TGTGCCAGCAGCCAACGAGCGGACTCCTATGGCTACACCTTC. Protein sequence: CASSQRADSYGYTF.

The V and J genes are TRBV21-1 and TRBJ1-6; the table's D call of TRBD1 was not tested on the DNA. TRBV21-1 is shown as a pseudogene. The CDR3 has 18 residues. The CDR3: CASSKGQGREPYNSPLHF. Here the CDR3 DNA reads TGTGCCAGCAGCAAAGGACAGGGGAGGGAACCCTATAATTCACCCCTCCACTTT.

This clone was recorded only once. The chain couples TRBV11-1 to TRBJ2-7; tentative D call: TRBD1 (7 bases). The CDR3 runs 14 residues. Germline V gives CDR1 SGHAT, CDR2 FQDESV (reference sequence). Trimming took 6 bases from V and 6 from J, leaving 18 bases between them. CDR3 DNA: TGTGCCAGCAGGAGCCAGGGGGGTTCGGGCGAGCAGTACTTC. This gives the protein CASRSQGGSGEQYF.

The V gene is TRBV27, the J gene TRBJ2-2; 9 bases line up with TRBD2. This CDR3 has 16 amino acids. CDR1 is MNHEY and CDR2 is SMNVEV in the germline V gene (reference sequence). Losses at the gene ends were 6 bases for V and 5 bases for J; bases not matched to a gene: 10. The CDR3 is CASSALSGGTTGELFF. The CDR3 coding sequence is TGTGCCAGCAGCGCCCTTAGCGGGGGAACGACCGGGGAGCTGTTTTTT.

The chain has TRBV30 and TRBJ1-1; weak D call: TRBD1 (5 bases). Trimming stripped 0 bases from V and 8 bases from J, with 10 bases between. This CDR3 has 12 amino acids. Looked up from germline, CDR1 is GTSNPN and CDR2 is SVGIG (reference sequence). For the CDR3, the DNA is TGTGCCTGGAGTGTATGGACACCCGAAGCTTTCTTT. Its protein product is CAWSVWTPEAFF.